The present TCR beta chain was sequenced within a study of T cell responses to AZD1222 COVID-19 vaccine. Study-wide context: Second-dose recipients at about 4 or about 12 weeks were treated as one pooled group. Findings and limits, study-wide: The repertoires were collected only after the peak T cell response. The sample set comprised mostly white British donors with more females, and clonal diversity was possibly underestimated.

The CDR3 spans 13 residues. The V gene's germline CDR1 is MNHEY and CDR2 SVGAGI. V shed 10 bases and J shed 3 bases, with 16 bases lying between them. As concerns this clone: Antigen unknown.

Here immunoSEQ multiplex PCR was the method, and the copy in TCRdb shows in-frame clones only, minus some. The table lists about 150,000 clones, over 75% of them singletons. Sequences were derived from peripheral blood, sampled on day 0 of AZD1222 vaccination. The gene calls are TRBV6-5 and TRBJ2-7; D is undetermined. The TCR comes from an adult in good health. CDR3: CATTPGGFYEQYF. CDR3 nucleotide sequence: TGTGCCACCACCCCGGGCGGTTTCTACGAGCAGTACTTC.